This passage covers 16 T cell receptor beta chains from one sample sequenced in a study of T cells in Graves' hyperthyroidism and ophthalmopathy. Amplification targeted TCR beta CDR3 regions from RNA transcripts. HTBI primers drove first-round RT-PCR of the TCR CDR3. MiXCR was run by TCRdb on the multiplex PCR reads, yielding one entry per CDR3 protein. The table shows 300,000 to 400,000 distinct CDR3 sequences, with over 11% occurring only once. Specimen: blood. These receptors were collected from a woman aged 55-70 years with Graves' hyperthyroidism.

This clonotype was observed many times. The V gene is TRBV7-8, the J gene TRBJ2-5; the D gene could be TRBD1 or TRBD2 (5 bases each). Germline V gene lookup returns CDR1 SGHVS and CDR2 FQNEAQ. The V end was cut by 5 bases, the J end by 9 bases, with 28 bases between. The CDR3 runs to 17 residues. The CDR3 coding sequence is TGTGCCAGCAGCACTGGGGCCACGGCCAGGGCTTTGGAGGCCCAGTACTTC. Protein sequence: CASSTGATARALEAQYF.

A remark on this clonotype: The junction departs from germline at one end; a sequencing error may be responsible. The V gene is TRBV7-9, the J gene TRBJ2-2; 9 nucleotides align to TRBD2. Germline-derived CDR1 and CDR2 are SEHNR and FQNEAQ (reference sequence). The CDR3 loop spans 16 amino acids. This chain's CDR3 is CASSQQAGGGTGELLF. The DNA of the CDR3 is TGTGCCAGCAGCCAACAAGCGGGAGGAGGCACCGGGGAGCTGCTTTTT.

The gene calls are TRBV24-1 and TRBJ1-4; the D gene is possibly TRBD1 (6 bases). V was trimmed by 2 bases and J by 6 bases, leaving 6 bases between them. Germline loops: CDR1 KGHDR, CDR2 SFDVKD. CDR3 size: 13 residues. DNA for the CDR3: TGTGCCACCAGTGATTGGACAGATGAAAAACTGTTTTTT. Protein: CATSDWTDEKLFF.

This clonotype was detected many times. The rearrangement joins TRBV11-2 to TRBJ1-1; D unclear. Germline assignment: CDR1 SGHAT and CDR2 FQNNGV. The CDR3 is 13 residues long. V dropped 0 bases and J dropped 10 bases, with 12 bases sitting between them. The CDR3 sequence is CASSLDLGSSAFF. CDR3 DNA: TGTGCCAGCAGCTTAGATTTAGGTTCATCAGCTTTCTTT.

There are many counts of this clonotype. The chain combines TRBV7-9 with TRBJ2-1; D is ambiguous. Germline V gene data show CDR1 as SEHNR and CDR2 as FQNEAQ (reference sequence). The CDR3 loop spans 15 amino acids. The V end lost 2 bases, the J end lost 4 bases, and 12 bases lay between the germline ends. The CDR3 bases are TGTGCCAGCAGCTTAAAGTGGTTCCCGTACAATGAGCAGTTCTTC. As protein: CASSLKWFPYNEQFF.

This clonotype was seen repeatedly, ten times or more. V gene TRBV6-5 combines with J gene TRBJ1-2, with D perhaps matching TRBD1 (6 bases). The CDR3 totals 14 residues. The germline gives CDR1 MNHEY, CDR2 SVGAGI. V was pared by 2 bases and J by 4 bases, with 11 bases between. This chain's CDR3 is CASSYGRGTYGYTF. Written as DNA, the CDR3 is TGTGCCAGCAGTTACGGCAGGGGCACCTATGGCTACACCTTC.

There are many counts of this clonotype. The rearrangement links TRBV5-1 to TRBJ2-2, with D tentatively TRBD2 (5 bases). This CDR3 is built from 15 residues. Germline-derived CDR1 and CDR2 are SGHRS and YFSETQ. Trimming stripped 4 bases from V and 2 bases from J, with 12 bases between. This CDR3 reads CASSGGGGNTGELFF. The CDR3 nucleotides read TGCGCCAGCAGCGGTGGAGGTGGCAACACCGGGGAGCTGTTTTTT.

This clonotype was seen many times. The chain carries TRBV11-2 and TRBJ2-3; D unclear. Germline-derived CDR1 and CDR2 are SGHAT and FQNNGV. V gave up 4 bases and J gave up 2 bases, with 13 bases separating them. The CDR3 length is 15 residues. In DNA, the CDR3 is TGTGCCAGCAGCTGGAGCAGAAGCAACACAGATACGCAGTATTTT. It encodes CASSWSRSNTDTQYF.

This clonotype was seen repeatedly, ten times or more. V is TRBV27 and J is TRBJ1-2; tentative D call: TRBD1 (6 bases). CDR3 length equals 15 residues. Germline V gene lookup returns CDR1 MNHEY and CDR2 SMNVEV (reference sequence). The V and J ends lost 3 bases and 0 bases respectively, with 11 bases between them. CDR3 DNA sequence: TGTGCCAGCAGTTTCAGTCAGGGGACTAACTATGGCTACACCTTC. Protein: CASSFSQGTNYGYTF.

This clonotype was picked up many times. The J gene is TRBJ2-5, the V gene TRBV11-3; 7 nucleotides agree with TRBD1. Germline CDR1 SGHNT, CDR2 YENEEA. J lost 2 bases, V lost 3 bases, and 3 bases had no gene match. CDR3 length: 14 amino acids. The CDR3 is CASSFTGAQETQYF. In DNA, the CDR3 is TGTGCCAGCAGCTTTACAGGGGCACAAGAGACCCAGTACTTC.

This clonotype appeared many times. The J gene is TRBJ2-7, the V gene TRBV6-1; the D gene could be TRBD1 or TRBD2 (5 bases each). The CDR3 runs to 14 residues. Trimming pared 2 bases from V and 2 bases from J, leaving 10 bases between. The germline gives CDR1 MNHNS, CDR2 SASEGT. The CDR3 sequence: CASSERDLTYEQYF. The CDR3 DNA is TGTGCCAGCAGTGAACGGGACCTTACCTACGAGCAGTACTTC.

The chain has TRBV5-1 and TRBJ2-5; no clear D. The CDR3 is 12 amino acids. With 7 bases removed from V and 0 bases from J, the gap between germline ends came to 7 bases. Germline CDR1 SGHRS, CDR2 YFSETQ. CDR3 protein: CASGNNQETQYF. CDR3 nucleotide sequence: TGCGCCAGCGGAAACAACCAAGAGACCCAGTACTTC.

This clonotype was seen ten or more times. This chain connects TRBV12-3 or TRBV12-4 to TRBJ2-1; 10 bases map to TRBD2. The CDR3 extends over 15 amino acids. After removal of 2 bases from V and 9 bases from J, the junction contained 7 bases not matched to a gene. CDR3 nucleotides: TGTGCCAGCAGTTTATCGGGGCTAGCGGGAGTTGAGCAGTTCTTC. Protein sequence: CASSLSGLAGVEQFF.

This clonotype was found a few times. V and J are TRBV6-4 and TRBJ2-3; possibly TRBD1 for D (5 bases). The CDR3 covers 15 residues. Germline loops: CDR1 MRHNA, CDR2 SNTAGT. The ends were cut back, 2 bases at V and 6 bases at J, with 15 bases in the middle. CDR3 nucleotide sequence: TGTGCCAGCAGTGACCCCGACCAGGGCGCGGATACGCAGTATTTT. This encodes CASSDPDQGADTQYF.

Only one count was recorded for this clonotype. The chain's CDR3 is CSVELFTTGGFTDTQYF. As DNA, the CDR3 is TGCAGCGTAGAACTTTTCACGACAGGGGGCTTCACAGATACGCAGTATTTT. V and J are TRBV29-1 and TRBJ2-3; 10 bases line up with TRBD1. The trim removed 6 bases at V and 2 bases at J, leaving 14 bases unmatched. The germline V gene encodes CDR1 SQVTM and CDR2 ANQGSEA. The CDR3 runs 17 residues.

This clonotype is a singleton in its sample. The chain has TRBV30 and TRBJ1-2, with D unresolved. Germline V gene lookup returns CDR1 GTSNPN and CDR2 SVGIG (reference sequence). The V end was cut by 0 bases, the J end by 2 bases, with 10 bases between. The CDR3 has 14 amino acids. The CDR3 DNA sequence: TGTGCCTGGAGTGTTGACTCTCTGAACTATGGCTACACCTTC. Translation: CAWSVDSLNYGYTF.